This T cell receptor (beta chain) appears in the sequencing data of a study of PD-1 and CTLA-4 blockade in melanoma. Looked up from germline, CDR1 is MNHEY and CDR2 is SMNVEV (reference sequence). The CDR3 runs to 12 residues. Trimming removed 5 bases from V and 10 bases from J, with 9 bases in between. Only in-frame clones appear in the TCRdb table, and some are missing; sequencing was by immunoSEQ multiplex PCR. The profile shows 20,000 to 25,000 clones, around 89% of them singletons. The sequence derives from a human donor with melanoma. The chain has TRBV27 and TRBJ1-6; D is unresolved. Specimen: CD8+ T cells from peripheral blood, collected before anti-PD-1 treatment. In nucleotides, the CDR3 is TGTGCCAGCAGTCTAGCGGGGTCACCCCTCCACTTT. It is translated as CASSLAGSPLHF.